This TCR beta chain is drawn from a study of radiation and T cells in renal cell carcinoma. Time point indicated: blood 4 weeks post-SBRT, at nephrectomy. Treatment denoted: 15 Gy SBRT to primary tumor, nephrectomy 4 weeks later. This table comes from immunoSEQ multiplex PCR, and its TCRdb copy is limited to in-frame clones, with some not included. The repertoire holds approximately 150,000 clones, with 86% as singletons. Germline V gene lookup returns CDR1 SGHTA and CDR2 FQGNSA. The CDR3 is 14 residues long. Trimming took 1 base from V and 4 from J; bases not matched to a gene: 3. The specimen was blood, collected from a patient whose treatment included radiotherapy and nephrectomy. The TCR was taken from a woman aged 45 to 65 with renal cell carcinoma. The J gene is TRBJ2-7, the V gene TRBV7-2; 8 nucleotides match TRBD1. Here the CDR3 DNA reads TGTGCCAGCAGCTTAGGACGACAGGGGTACGAGCAGTACTTC. Its protein product is CASSLGRQGYEQYF.